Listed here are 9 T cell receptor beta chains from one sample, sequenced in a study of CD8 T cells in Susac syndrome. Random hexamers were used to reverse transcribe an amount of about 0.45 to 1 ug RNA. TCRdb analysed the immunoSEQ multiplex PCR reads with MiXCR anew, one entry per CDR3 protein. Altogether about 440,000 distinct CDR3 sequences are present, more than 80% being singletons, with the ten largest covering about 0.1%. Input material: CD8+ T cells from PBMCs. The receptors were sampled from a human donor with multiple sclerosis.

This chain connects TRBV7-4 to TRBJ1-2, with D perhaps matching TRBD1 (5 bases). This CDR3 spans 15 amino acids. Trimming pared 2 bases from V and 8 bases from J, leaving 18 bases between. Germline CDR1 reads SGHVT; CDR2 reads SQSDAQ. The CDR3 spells CASSLLREGENGYTF. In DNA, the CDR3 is TGTGCCAGCAGCTTATTGCGGGAAGGGGAGAACGGCTACACCTTC. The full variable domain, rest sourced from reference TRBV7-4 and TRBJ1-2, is GAGVSQSPRYKVAKRGRDVALRCDSISGHVTLYWYRQTLGQGSEVLTYSQSDAQRDKSGRPSGRFSAERPERSVSTLKIQRTEQGDSAVYLCASSLLREGENGYTFGSGTRLTVV.

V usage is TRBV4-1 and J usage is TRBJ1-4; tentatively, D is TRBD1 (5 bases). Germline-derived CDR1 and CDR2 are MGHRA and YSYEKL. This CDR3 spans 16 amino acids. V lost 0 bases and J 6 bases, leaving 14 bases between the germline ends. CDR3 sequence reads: CASSQEGLQGYEKLFF. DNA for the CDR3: TGCGCCAGCAGCCAAGAAGGATTGCAGGGCTATGAAAAACTGTTTTTT.

The CDR3, as DNA: TGTGCCAGCAGCCCCGGACAGTGGAAGAACACTGAAGCTTTCTTT. This encodes CASSPGQWKNTEAFF. The rearrangement uses TRBV7-4 and TRBJ1-1; a possible D gene is TRBD1 (6 bases). The V and J ends lost 5 bases and 1 base respectively, with 14 bases between them. This CDR3 has 15 amino acids. Germline lookup yields CDR1 SGHVT and CDR2 SQSDAQ.

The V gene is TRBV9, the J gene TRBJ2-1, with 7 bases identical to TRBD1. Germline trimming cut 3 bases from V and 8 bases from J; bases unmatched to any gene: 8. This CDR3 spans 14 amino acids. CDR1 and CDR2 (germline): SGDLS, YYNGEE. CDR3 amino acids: CASSGSTGTHEQFF. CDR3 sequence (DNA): TGTGCCAGCAGCGGATCGACAGGGACGCATGAGCAGTTCTTC.

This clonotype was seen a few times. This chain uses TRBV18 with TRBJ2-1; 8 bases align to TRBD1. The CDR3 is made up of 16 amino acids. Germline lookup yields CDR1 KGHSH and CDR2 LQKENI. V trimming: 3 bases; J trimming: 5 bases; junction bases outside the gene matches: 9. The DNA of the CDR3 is TGTGCCAGCTCACCTCCTCCCGGGACAGGTAACAATGAGCAGTTCTTC. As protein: CASSPPPGTGNNEQFF.

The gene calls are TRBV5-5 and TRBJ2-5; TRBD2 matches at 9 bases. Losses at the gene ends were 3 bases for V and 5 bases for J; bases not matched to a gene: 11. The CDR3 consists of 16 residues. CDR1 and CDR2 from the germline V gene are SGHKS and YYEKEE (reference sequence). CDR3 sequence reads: CASSYPVAGVRETQYF. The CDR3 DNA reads TGTGCCAGCAGCTACCCGGTAGCGGGGGTGAGGGAGACCCAGTACTTC.

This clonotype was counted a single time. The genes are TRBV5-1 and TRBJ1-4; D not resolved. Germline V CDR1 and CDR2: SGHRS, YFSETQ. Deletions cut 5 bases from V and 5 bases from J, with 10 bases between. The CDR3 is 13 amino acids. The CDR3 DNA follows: TGCGCCAGCAGAAAGGACGGAAATGAAAAACTGTTTTTT. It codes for CASRKDGNEKLFF.

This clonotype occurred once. Written as DNA, the CDR3 is TGTGCCAGCAGCTTCGGGACGACGGCCTCCTACGAGCAGTACTTC. It yields the protein CASSFGTTASYEQYF. The gene calls are TRBV7-9 and TRBJ2-7, with D perhaps assigned TRBD1 or TRBD2 (5 bases each). Germline loops: CDR1 SEHNR, CDR2 FQNEAQ (reference sequence). This CDR3 comprises 15 residues. The V end was cut by 3 bases, the J end by 0 bases, with 12 bases between.

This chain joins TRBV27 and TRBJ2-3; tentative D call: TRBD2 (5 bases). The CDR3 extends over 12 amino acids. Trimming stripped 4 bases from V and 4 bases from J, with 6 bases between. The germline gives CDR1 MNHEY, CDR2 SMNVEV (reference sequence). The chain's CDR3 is CASSSGADTQYF. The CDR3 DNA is TGTGCCAGCAGTTCCGGGGCAGATACGCAGTATTTT.